This TCR beta chain emerged from a study of OX40 agonist ivuxolimab in advanced cancers. With 4 bases clipped from V and 5 bases from J, the junction kept 10 bases outside the gene matches. The CDR3 contains 15 residues. CDR1 is SGHTA and CDR2 is FQGNSA in the germline V gene. Repertoires were generated with immunoSEQ multiplex PCR, while TCRdb's copy carries only in-frame clones and drops some. The repertoire has 40,000 or so clones, roughly 90% of them found once; the top ten carry roughly 0.55%. This receptor was obtained from an adult with an advanced solid tumor such as melanoma, head and neck, liver or kidney cancer. The V and J genes are TRBV7-2 and TRBJ1-2; 7 bases align to TRBD1. Sequences were derived from CD4+ or CD8+ T cells sorted from blood, sampled in a trial of the OX40 agonist ivuxolimab. CDR3 sequence reads: CASSYNPGQPYGYTF. CDR3 coding DNA: TGTGCCAGCAGCTATAACCCGGGACAGCCATATGGCTACACCTTC.